This passage covers 23 T cell receptor beta chains from one sample sequenced in a study of cytomegalovirus exposure and HLA in healthy donors. 13 Jbeta primers and 60 Vbeta primers were used for the PCR. Sequenced by immunoSEQ multiplex PCR; TCRdb stores in-frame clones only, minus some. The sample table sets out more than 95,000 clones. The sequenced material came from PBMCs. Every receptor here comes from a middle-aged man in good health and CMV-seronegative.

J is TRBJ2-7 and V is TRBV5-6, with D tentatively TRBD2 (6 bases). Trimming left V 9 bases short and J 1 base short, with 14 bases between. CDR1 SGHDT and CDR2 YYEEEE come from the germline V gene. The CDR3 length is 13 residues. CDR3 nucleotides: TGTGCCATCGCGGGAAGGACTTCCTACGAGCAGTACTTC. Translated, it gives CAIAGRTSYEQYF.

CDR3: CASSLQGFSGNTIYF. The CDR3 nucleotides are TGTGCCAGCAGTTTACAGGGGTTCTCTGGAAACACCATATATTTT. The rearrangement joins TRBV27 to TRBJ1-3; TRBD1 might be the D (6 bases). V lost 2 bases and J lost 0, with 8 bases in between. The CDR3 is 15 amino acids. Germline V gene lookup returns CDR1 MNHEY and CDR2 SMNVEV (reference sequence).

The V call is TRBV19, the J call TRBJ1-5; D is undetermined. CDR3 length: 13 amino acids. CDR1 and CDR2 (germline): LNHDA, SQIVND (reference sequence). V was pared by 4 bases and J by 5 bases, with 9 bases between. The CDR3 loop reads CASSTQKYQPQHF. The CDR3 region has the DNA TGTGCCAGTAGTACGCAGAAGTATCAGCCCCAGCATTTT.

The V gene is TRBV6-5, the J gene TRBJ2-7; perhaps TRBD2 as D (7 bases). Germline-derived CDR1 and CDR2 are MNHEY and SVGAGI. This CDR3 is 15 amino acids long. Trimming took off 4 bases at V and 3 bases at J, with 16 bases between the two ends. The CDR3 protein is CASSSGEGGGYEQYF. CDR3 nucleotides: TGTGCCAGCAGTTCGGGTGAGGGGGGGGGCTACGAGCAGTACTTC.

The chain has TRBV2 and TRBJ2-3; TRBD2 matches at 7 bases. CDR1 SNHLY and CDR2 FYNNEI come from the germline V gene. The CDR3 contains 13 residues. The ends lost 6 bases at V and 6 bases at J; junction bases unmatched: 6. CDR3: CASSGGFRDTQYF. Here the CDR3 DNA reads TGTGCCAGCAGCGGGGGGTTCCGGGATACGCAGTATTTT.

The chain couples TRBV28 to TRBJ1-4; possibly TRBD1 for D (5 bases). Trimming pared 10 bases from V and 0 bases from J, leaving 9 bases between. This CDR3 is built from 13 residues. Germline V gives CDR1 MDHEN, CDR2 SYDVKM. The DNA for the CDR3 is TGTGCCACCCAGGGAACAACTAATGAAAAACTGTTTTTT. This gives the protein CATQGTTNEKLFF.

This rearrangement joins TRBV6-5 to TRBJ2-3; TRBD2 aligns across 8 bases. The CDR3 is 14 amino acids. The trim removed 6 bases at V and 0 bases at J, leaving 2 bases unmatched. CDR1 and CDR2 (germline): MNHEY, SVGAGI. The CDR3 loop reads CASRLAASTDTQYF. The CDR3 DNA reads TGTGCCAGCAGACTAGCGGCTAGCACAGATACGCAGTATTTT.

This rearrangement joins TRBV5-1 to TRBJ1-6; 8 nucleotides match TRBD1. CDR1 and CDR2 from the germline V gene are SGHRS and YFSETQ. The CDR3 loop spans 15 amino acids. V lost 4 bases and J lost 9; bases outside the gene matches: 9. CDR3 nucleotide sequence: TGCGCCAGCAGCCCGGGACAGGCGCTCAGTTCACCCCTCCACTTT. Amino acid sequence: CASSPGQALSSPLHF.

This sequence joins TRBV2 and TRBJ2-1; 7 bases align to TRBD2. V lost 3 bases and J lost 7; bases outside the gene matches: 3. From germline, CDR1 is SNHLY and CDR2 FYNNEI. The CDR3 extends over 13 amino acids. Here the CDR3 reads CASSEVGGNEQFF. CDR3 DNA sequence: TGTGCCAGCAGTGAGGTGGGAGGGAATGAGCAGTTCTTC.

The rearrangement links TRBV1 to TRBJ2-2; the D call TRBD2 from the table was never checked on the DNA. TRBV1 counts as a pseudogene. This CDR3 is 17 amino acids long. The CDR3 DNA sequence: TGCACCAGCGCTATGCAACTGGGACTAGCGGGGACCGGGGAGCTGTTTTTT. It translates to CTSAMQLGLAGTGELFF.

V gene TRBV7-9 combines with J gene TRBJ1-1; D possibly corresponds to TRBD1 (5 bases). The CDR3 contains 15 residues. The ends were cut back, 1 base at V and 4 bases at J, with 13 bases in the middle. Germline V gene sequence: CDR1 SEHNR, CDR2 FQNEAQ (reference sequence). The chain's CDR3 is CASSLELGLTTEAFF. The CDR3 DNA follows: TGTGCCAGCAGCTTAGAGCTGGGACTTACCACTGAAGCTTTCTTT.

The CDR3 nucleotides read TGTGCCAGCAGTGAAGCGATGAGCAAAAACTATCGTGGCTACACCTTC. Residues: CASSEAMSKNYRGYTF. The chain recombines TRBV6-1 with TRBJ1-2; no reliable D call. Germline V CDR1 and CDR2: MNHNS, SASEGT. V lost 0 bases and J lost 7, with 18 bases in between. The CDR3 has 16 amino acids.

CDR3 sequence: CASSLSPDRVAFF. The CDR3 DNA reads as TGTGCCAGCAGTTTATCGCCGGACAGGGTAGCTTTCTTT. The chain combines TRBV27 with TRBJ1-1, with 8 positions matching TRBD1. V was pared by 0 bases and J by 10 bases, with 4 bases of the junction left unmatched. The CDR3 consists of 13 residues. The germline gives CDR1 MNHEY, CDR2 SMNVEV (reference sequence).

The rearrangement uses TRBV30 and TRBJ2-1; tentatively, D is TRBD1 (8 bases). V gave up 4 bases and J gave up 9 bases, with 16 bases separating them. Per germline, CDR1 GTSNPN and CDR2 SVGIG (reference sequence). The CDR3 runs 13 residues. In nucleotides, the CDR3 is TGTGCCTGGAACAGGGGGGGATCGGGTGAGCAGTTCTTC. It yields the protein CAWNRGGSGEQFF.

The rearrangement uses TRBV6-5 and TRBJ1-1, with TRBD1 matching 8 bases. This CDR3 spans 15 amino acids. Germline CDR1 reads MNHEY; CDR2 reads SVGAGI. After removal of 6 bases from V and 0 bases from J, the junction contained 6 bases not matched to a gene. The CDR3 nucleotides read TGTGCCAGCAGCCTGCAGGGGGCCCTGAACACTGAAGCTTTCTTT. Translated: CASSLQGALNTEAFF.

V is TRBV5-1 and J is TRBJ2-5; TRBD2 is a possible D gene (6 bases). The CDR3 extends over 15 amino acids. V was trimmed by 0 bases and J by 6 bases, leaving 15 bases between them. Germline V gives CDR1 SGHRS, CDR2 YFSETQ. The DNA of the CDR3 is TGCGCCAGCAGCTTGGAGGGGCCTGGCGGGAAGACCCAGTACTTC. It codes for CASSLEGPGGKTQYF.

Here the CDR3 reads CSVWEFSGANVLTF. For the CDR3, the DNA is TGCAGCGTTTGGGAGTTCTCTGGGGCCAACGTCCTGACTTTC. The rearrangement joins TRBV29-1 to TRBJ2-6; tentative D call: TRBD2 (5 bases). This CDR3 has 14 residues. Germline V CDR1 and CDR2: SQVTM, ANQGSEA. Trimming cost V 5 bases and J 0 bases, with 8 bases left between them.

CDR3 in amino acids: CASSQDPLSTGSSYNSPLHF. In nucleotides, the CDR3 is TGTGCCAGCAGCCAAGATCCCCTGTCGACAGGGAGCTCCTATAATTCACCCCTCCACTTT. The chain has TRBV4-2 and TRBJ1-6; 7 nucleotides match TRBD1. The CDR3 runs 20 residues. Germline V lookup: CDR1 LGHNA, CDR2 YNFKEQ. V shed 0 bases and J 0 bases; nucleotides not matched to a gene: 11.

CDR3 residues: CASTTPGSSGANVLTF. The CDR3 DNA reads as TGTGCCAGCACCACACCGGGGAGCTCTGGGGCCAACGTCCTGACTTTC. The chain couples TRBV5-8 to TRBJ2-6; maybe TRBD2 (5 bases). This CDR3 is built from 16 residues. The V end lost 6 bases, the J end lost 0 bases, and 13 bases lay between the germline ends. The germline V gene encodes CDR1 SGHTS and CDR2 YDEGEE.

This chain uses TRBV28 with TRBJ2-7; D possibly corresponds to TRBD2 (5 bases). The CDR3 covers 14 residues. V was trimmed by 10 bases and J by 6 bases, leaving 22 bases between them. Germline V lookup: CDR1 MDHEN, CDR2 SYDVKM. The CDR3 spells CATFTPSSRSEQYF. Here the CDR3 DNA reads TGTGCCACCTTTACCCCGTCTAGCAGGAGCGAGCAGTACTTC.

The V call is TRBV6-5, the J call TRBJ1-1, with a tentative D call TRBD1 (6 bases). The CDR3 is made up of 15 amino acids. Germline V lookup: CDR1 MNHEY, CDR2 SVGAGI. The V end lost 0 bases, the J end lost 5 bases, and 13 bases lay between the germline ends. The CDR3 coding sequence is TGTGCCAGCAGTTACTCCGGCAGGGGTACGACTGAAGCTTTCTTT. It encodes CASSYSGRGTTEAFF.

The chain links TRBV2 to TRBJ1-6, with D possibly matching TRBD1 (6 bases). V was trimmed by 6 bases and J by 7 bases, leaving 13 bases between them. Germline V lookup: CDR1 SNHLY, CDR2 FYNNEI. The length of the CDR3 is 14 residues. CDR3 in DNA: TGTGCCAGCAGCGGCGGCACAGGGAATTCACCCCTCCACTTT. This translates into CASSGGTGNSPLHF.

This chain joins TRBV9 and TRBJ1-4; TRBD1 matches 8 bases. The CDR3 runs to 16 residues. V shed 2 bases, J shed 8 bases, and the junction held 11 bases outside the gene matches. CDR1 is SGDLS, CDR2 YYNGEE, per germline. The CDR3 spells CASSVATGEFGEKLFF. The CDR3 DNA reads as TGTGCCAGCAGCGTCGCGACAGGGGAATTTGGCGAAAAACTGTTTTTT.